This T cell receptor beta chain was observed in a study of T cells in narcolepsy. Study-level findings and limits: Autoreactive clone sequences were missing from some blood memory CD4+ repertoires. HCRT-specific and TRIB2-specific autoreactive clonotypes appeared among same-patient CSF and blood CD4+ clonotypes.

This table comes from immunoSEQ multiplex PCR, and its TCRdb copy is limited to in-frame clones, with some not included. The sample lists tens of thousands of clones, 88% seen once, with over 1% in the top ten. This clone occurred once. Its antigen is still unknown. Between the trimmed V and J ends, which lost 1 base and 2 bases, there was a span of 15 bases. This CDR3 spans 17 amino acids. Germline loops: CDR1 LNHNV, CDR2 YYDKDF (reference sequence). Sequenced input: CD45RA- memory CD4+ T cells from PBMCs. This sequence was found in a human donor with narcolepsy. The chain recombines TRBV15 with TRBJ1-3, with D perhaps TRBD1 (6 bases). The CDR3 protein is CATSRGGAGSAGNTIYF. DNA of the CDR3: TGTGCCACCAGCAGAGGGGGGGCGGGGAGTGCTGGAAACACCATATATTTT. The full variable domain, completed using reference TRBV15 and TRBJ1-3, is DAMVIQNPRYQVTQFGKPVTLSCSQTLNHNVMYWYQQKSSQAPKLLFHYYDKDFNNEADTPDNFQSRRPNTSFCFLDIRSPGLGDTAMYLCATSRGGAGSAGNTIYFGEGSWLTVV.